The 6 T cell receptor beta chains given below trace back to one sample, sequenced in a study of shared clonotypes between healthy human individuals. Using immunoSEQ multiplex PCR, the repertoire was profiled, and TCRdb retains in-frame clones only, with some absent. Found here are fewer than 400,000 clones, around 74% of them singletons; the top ten hold about 9.3%. The sample taken for sequencing was memory CD4+ T cells sorted from blood. Subset described: CD45RA-negative fraction. The receptor source for this set is a man aged 30-40 years in good health.

The rearrangement joins TRBV30 to TRBJ2-2; D possibly matches TRBD1 or TRBD2 (5 bases each). Germline-derived CDR1 and CDR2 are GTSNPN and SVGIG (reference sequence). The CDR3 covers 12 residues. V was clipped by 5 bases and J by 7 bases, with 11 bases between them. CDR3 protein: CAWGTTGGELFF. CDR3 bases: TGTGCCTGGGGGACGACCGGCGGGGAGCTGTTTTTT.

The chain joins TRBV9 to TRBJ1-2; no clear D gene. CDR3 length equals 15 residues. Deletions cut 3 bases from V and 8 bases from J, with 20 bases between. Germline V gives CDR1 SGDLS, CDR2 YYNGEE. The CDR3 region has the DNA TGTGCCAGCAGCGCCGGAAGCTCTGGGCTCGGAGGCTACACCTTC. Translation: CASSAGSSGLGGYTF.

This sequence joins TRBV7-2 and TRBJ2-1; either TRBD1 or TRBD2 may supply D (5 bases each). This CDR3 has 15 residues. The germline V gene has CDR1 SGHTA and CDR2 FQGNSA. V was pared by 4 bases and J by 1 base, with 11 bases between. Here the CDR3 reads CASSSSGTSYNEQFF. The CDR3 DNA sequence: TGTGCCAGCAGCTCCTCCGGGACGTCCTACAATGAGCAGTTCTTC.

A note on this clone: The identical CDR3 is also encoded by other nucleotide sequences in the sample. The chain is built from TRBV7-2 and TRBJ1-5; TRBD1 matches 7 bases. The length of the CDR3 is 15 residues. V dropped 6 bases and J dropped 2; count of bases not matched to a gene: 7. Germline CDR1 reads SGHTA; CDR2 reads FQGNSA. The CDR3 coding sequence is TGTGCCAGCAGTTCTAACAGGGGAGGCAATCAGCCCCAGCATTTT. Translation gives CASSSNRGGNQPQHF. The complete variable domain, with remaining parts taken from reference TRBV7-2 and TRBJ1-5, reads GAGVSQSPSNKVTEKGKDVELRCDPISGHTALYWYRQSLGQGLEFLIYFQGNSAPDKSGLPSDRFSAERTGGSVSTLTIQRTQQEDSAVYLCASSSNRGGNQPQHFGDGTRLSIL.

This chain's CDR3 is CASSFRTGLYNEQFF. As DNA, the CDR3 is TGTGCCAGTAGCTTTCGGACAGGCCTATACAATGAGCAGTTCTTC. The chain employs TRBV19 and TRBJ2-1, with TRBD1 matching 7 bases. The CDR3 is 15 residues long. Germline V gives CDR1 LNHDA, CDR2 SQIVND (reference sequence). V dropped 6 bases and J dropped 4; count of bases not matched to a gene: 9.

V usage is TRBV2 and J usage is TRBJ2-5; 11 bases fit TRBD2. V lost 3 bases to trimming and J lost 7 bases; unmatched junction nucleotides: 10. The germline CDR1 and CDR2 sequences are SNHLY and FYNNEI. The CDR3 runs to 16 residues. The CDR3: CASSDQTSGSGGTQYF. CDR3 bases: TGTGCCAGCAGTGACCAAACTAGCGGGAGTGGGGGGACCCAGTACTTC.